Each of the 5 T cell receptor beta chains below was sequenced from the same sample in a study of blood T cell repertoires in COVID-19. Sequenced by immunoSEQ multiplex PCR; TCRdb stores in-frame clones only, minus some. The table lists tens of thousands of clones, more than 70% of them singletons. The sample consisted of peripheral blood. These receptors were obtained from a man aged 55 to 69 with active or convalescent COVID-19.

The chain uses TRBV6-5 and TRBJ2-7, with D perhaps matching TRBD1 (5 bases). Germline CDR1 MNHEY, CDR2 SVGAGI. The CDR3 has 14 amino acids. The V and J ends lost 5 bases and 7 bases respectively, with 18 bases between them. Here the CDR3 reads CASSQGSVGAEQYF. The CDR3 bases are TGTGCCAGCAGTCAGGGATCCGTCGGCGCAGAGCAGTACTTC.

V is TRBV7-8 and J is TRBJ1-6; D is unresolved. V lost 5 bases, J lost 9 bases, and 17 bases lay in between. CDR1 is SGHVS and CDR2 is FQNEAQ in the germline V gene. CDR3 size: 15 residues. DNA for the CDR3: TGTGCCAGCAGCCCCCGGGGTGGGCCCGGTTCACCCCTCCACTTT. This gives the protein CASSPRGGPGSPLHF.

This clone came up once. The chain recombines TRBV19 with TRBJ1-2, with 7 bases lining up with TRBD1. Trimming took 4 bases from V and 3 from J; bases not matched to a gene: 8. CDR1 is LNHDA and CDR2 is SQIVND in the germline V gene (reference sequence). This CDR3 region has 15 residues. CDR3 in amino acids: CASSSRGPGDYGYTF. The CDR3 nucleotides read TGTGCCAGTAGTAGTAGGGGGCCCGGGGACTATGGCTACACCTTC.

The gene calls are TRBV30 and TRBJ1-1; 10 bases are shared with TRBD1. The germline gives CDR1 GTSNPN, CDR2 SVGIG (reference sequence). The CDR3 covers 13 residues. The J segment lost 10 bases and the V segment lost 5 bases, leaving 10 bases of the junction unmatched. The CDR3 DNA sequence: TGTGCCTGGGATACCGGGACAGGGGTGGCAGCTTTCTTT. This translates into CAWDTGTGVAAFF.

The chain couples TRBV3-1 (or the pseudogene TRBV3-2) to TRBJ2-5, with 11 bases lining up with TRBD2. V was pared by 2 bases and J by 5 bases, with 4 bases of the junction left unmatched. The CDR3 extends over 15 amino acids. CDR1 is LGHDT and CDR2 is YNNKEL in the germline V gene (reference sequence). The CDR3 region is CASSQPSGGRETQYF. The CDR3, as DNA: TGTGCCAGCAGCCAACCTAGCGGGGGGCGGGAGACCCAGTACTTC.